Below, 9 T cell receptor beta chains from the same sample are listed, as sequenced in a study of T-cell reconstitution after alpha-beta-depleted transplantation in children. Unique molecular identifiers were incorporated during preparation of the TCRbeta library. MiXCR was run by TCRdb on the PCR reads, yielding one entry per CDR3 protein. Of about 180,000 distinct CDR3 sequences listed, around 10% are singletons. This specimen was PBMCs, taken before TCRalphabeta/CD19-depleted stem cell transplant. Every receptor here comes from a boy aged 2 to 10 with acute myeloid leukemia, due to receive a stem cell transplant.

This clonotype was seen ten or more times. J is TRBJ2-7 and V is TRBV29-1; D is ambiguous. The V gene lost 3 bases and the J gene lost 4 bases, with 7 bases spanning the gap. The CDR3 sequence is 11 residues long. The germline gives CDR1 SQVTM, CDR2 ANQGSEA. CDR3 DNA sequence: TGCAGCGTTGAGATAGCATACGAGCAGTACTTC. It is translated as CSVEIAYEQYF.

This clonotype was seen ten or more times. The CDR3 protein is CASSAQDEQYF. In nucleotides, the CDR3 is TGTGCCAGCAGCGCCCAGGACGAGCAGTACTTC. The V gene is TRBV13, the J gene TRBJ2-7, with D hard to call. Germline V CDR1 and CDR2: PRHDT, FYEKMQ (reference sequence). Trimming shortened V by 5 bases and J by 5 bases, and 7 bases separated the two germline ends. The CDR3 spans 11 residues.

This clonotype was seen at least ten times. The chain joins TRBV6-6 to TRBJ2-1; the D gene is possibly TRBD2 (5 bases). Trimming left V 6 bases short and J 5 bases short, with 8 bases between. CDR3 size: 12 residues. Germline CDR1 is MNHNY and CDR2 is SVGAGI (reference sequence). Written as DNA, the CDR3 is TGTGCCAGCAGCCCTAGCAACAATGAGCAGTTCTTC. Protein sequence: CASSPSNNEQFF.

This clonotype was recorded many times. V and J are TRBV7-3 and TRBJ2-1; TRBD2 matches 9 bases. Germline assignment: CDR1 SGHTA and CDR2 FQGTGA. This CDR3 is 13 amino acids long. Germline trimming cut 2 bases from V and 9 bases from J; bases unmatched to any gene: 2. CDR3 DNA: TGTGCCAGCAGCTTAGCGGGAGGGCCTGAGCAGTTCTTC. Its translation is CASSLAGGPEQFF.

The rearrangement links TRBV27 to TRBJ2-3; TRBD2 agrees at 8 bases. Trimming took 5 bases from V and 5 from J; bases not matched to a gene: 18. CDR1 and CDR2 (germline): MNHEY, SMNVEV (reference sequence). The CDR3 consists of 18 residues. CDR3: CASSPRPFSGTSRDTQYF. CDR3 nucleotide sequence: TGTGCCAGCAGTCCCCGCCCCTTTAGCGGGACGAGTCGAGATACGCAGTATTTT.

This clonotype showed up just a few times. The chain combines TRBV12-5 with TRBJ1-5; D remains unclear. Trimming shortened V by 2 bases and J by 3 bases, and 11 bases separated the two germline ends. CDR1 LGHNT and CDR2 FRNRAP come from the germline V gene. The CDR3 has 15 residues. Here the CDR3 reads CASGLSWGTNQPQHF. The CDR3 nucleotides are TGTGCTAGTGGTTTGAGCTGGGGAACCAATCAGCCCCAGCATTTT.

This clonotype was recorded a few times. The chain employs TRBV11-1 and TRBJ2-2; D possibly corresponds to TRBD1 (7 bases). Germline V gene sequence: CDR1 SGHAT, CDR2 FQDESV (reference sequence). V lost 7 bases and J 2 bases, leaving 23 bases between the germline ends. The CDR3 covers 18 residues. DNA of the CDR3: TGTGCCAGCACTGCGGACAGGCCGGGGGCCACTAACACCGGGGAGCTGTTTTTT. Encoded protein: CASTADRPGATNTGELFF.

This clonotype was detected ten times or more. This rearrangement joins TRBV14 to TRBJ2-2; no definite D call. The CDR3 has 14 amino acids. Trimming took 2 bases from V and 3 from J, leaving 7 bases between them. Germline V lookup: CDR1 SGHDN, CDR2 FVKESK. In nucleotides, the CDR3 is TGTGCCAGCAGCCAACAGGCTCACACCGGGGAGCTGTTTTTT. Translated, it gives CASSQQAHTGELFF.

This clonotype was observed at least ten times. CDR3 sequence reads: CASNPRIAGLSGVGHNEQFF. In DNA, the CDR3 is TGTGCCAGCAACCCCCGGATAGCAGGCCTCTCGGGGGTGGGGCACAATGAGCAGTTCTTC. The rearrangement uses TRBV12-3 or TRBV12-4 and TRBJ2-1; a weak D match, TRBD2 (6 bases). Trimming stripped 7 bases from V and 5 bases from J, with 33 bases between. The CDR3 runs 20 residues.